This record concerns one TCR beta chain sequence. As yet, its antigen is unknown. The sample belongs to a study of cytomegalovirus exposure and HLA in healthy donors. The PCR made use of 60 Vbeta and 13 Jbeta primers. Repertoires were generated with immunoSEQ multiplex PCR, while TCRdb's copy carries only in-frame clones and drops some. The sample holds 100,000 to 150,000 clones. Germline loops: CDR1 WSHSY, CDR2 SAAADI. The V and J ends lost 6 bases and 2 bases, in that order; junction bases with no gene match: 8. This CDR3 is built from 17 residues. Overall study results and limits: High specificity and sensitivity for cytomegalovirus status were reported for the classifier. The study listed approximately 160 cytomegalovirus-associated TCR beta chains.

V usage is TRBV10-2 and J usage is TRBJ2-2; 11 nucleotides match TRBD2. Sequencing was performed on PBMCs. This TCR was recovered from a man between 18 and 35 years old in good health and CMV-seronegative. The CDR3 sequence: CASSAIAGGPNTGELFF. CDR3 coding DNA: TGCGCCAGCAGCGCTATAGCGGGAGGGCCAAACACCGGGGAGCTGTTTTTT.